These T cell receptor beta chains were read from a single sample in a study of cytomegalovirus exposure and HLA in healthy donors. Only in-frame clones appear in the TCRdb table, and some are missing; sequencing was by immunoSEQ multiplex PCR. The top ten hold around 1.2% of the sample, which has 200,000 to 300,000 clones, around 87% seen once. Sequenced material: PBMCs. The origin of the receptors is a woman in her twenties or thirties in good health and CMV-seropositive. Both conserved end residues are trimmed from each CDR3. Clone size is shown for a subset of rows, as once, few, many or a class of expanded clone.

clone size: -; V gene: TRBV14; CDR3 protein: ASSQVGGSGSYNEQF
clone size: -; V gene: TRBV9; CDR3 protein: ASSADGTLQGEKLF
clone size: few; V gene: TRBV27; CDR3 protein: ASAGSPYEQY
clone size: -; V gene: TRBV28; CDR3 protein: ASSKTDDRETYEQY
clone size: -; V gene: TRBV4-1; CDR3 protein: ASSHRQGESYNEQF
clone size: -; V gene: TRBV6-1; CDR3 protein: ASSGYKPTGADTQY
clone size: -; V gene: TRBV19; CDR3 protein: ASSIHISTGLSTEAF
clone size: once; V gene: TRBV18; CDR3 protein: ASSPLRTGGSKNIQY
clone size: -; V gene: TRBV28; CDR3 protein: ASRPRDRGGYT
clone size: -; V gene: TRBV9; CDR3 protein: ASSPQRFSYNEQF
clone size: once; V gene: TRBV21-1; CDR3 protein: ASSKGFEGKGSEQF
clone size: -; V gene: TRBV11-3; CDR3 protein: ASSLDGGAGGSRWETQY
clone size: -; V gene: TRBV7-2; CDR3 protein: ASSTLGLFHEQF
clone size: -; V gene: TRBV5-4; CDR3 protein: ASSPTGTSSYEQY
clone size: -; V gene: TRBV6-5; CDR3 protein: ASSLGTGTLKNIQY
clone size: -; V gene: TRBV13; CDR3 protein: ASSPMGPMGEQY
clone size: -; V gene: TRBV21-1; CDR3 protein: ASSNEDRGQDNQPQH
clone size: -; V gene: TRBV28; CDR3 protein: ASSGGGTAANTGELF
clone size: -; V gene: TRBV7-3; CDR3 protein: ASSLTLGQGGRTGELF
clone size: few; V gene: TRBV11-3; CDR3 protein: ASSLDQLGTDTQY
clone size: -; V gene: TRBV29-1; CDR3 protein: SVEPTVTDTQY
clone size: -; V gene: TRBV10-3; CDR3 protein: AISEGQGFIETQY
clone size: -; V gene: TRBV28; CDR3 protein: ASSLGVRGRGNTIY
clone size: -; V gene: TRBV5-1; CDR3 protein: ASSSGGSEQF
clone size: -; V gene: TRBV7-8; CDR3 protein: ASSFRRQGNYGYT
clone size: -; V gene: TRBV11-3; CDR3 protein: ASSMGGRAYEQY
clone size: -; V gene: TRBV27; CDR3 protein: ASSFQDNYEQY
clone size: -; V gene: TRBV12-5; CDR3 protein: ASGLVQPDSYYEQY
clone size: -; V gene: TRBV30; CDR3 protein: AWSVDRGTDTQY
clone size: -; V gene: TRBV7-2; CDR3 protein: ASSSLGGEAGYT
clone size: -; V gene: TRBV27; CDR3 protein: ASSLGLAVGASSYEQY
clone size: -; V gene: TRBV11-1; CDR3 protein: ASSSSGGLAGSEQF
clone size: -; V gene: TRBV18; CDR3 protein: ASSLAGGPDTQY